This TCR beta chain derives from a study of CD8 T cells in Susac syndrome. After extraction with the RNeasy kit, about 0.5 to 1 ug of the RNA was reverse transcribed using random hexamers. TCRdb reprocessed the immunoSEQ multiplex PCR reads with MiXCR, giving one entry per CDR3 protein. The table records 95,000 to 150,000 distinct CDR3 sequences, approximately 96% of them present only once. This clonotype was found once. The V gene lost 1 base and the J gene lost 5 bases, with 3 bases spanning the gap. The CDR3 is 11 residues long. Germline CDR1 is SGHDN and CDR2 is FVKESK. The rearrangement joins TRBV14 to TRBJ2-7; no firm D call. The TCR sequence derives from a human donor with Susac syndrome. The sample was CD8+ T cells from PBMCs. CDR3 sequence: CASSQGDEQYF. The CDR3 DNA sequence: TGTGCCAGCAGCCAAGGGGACGAGCAGTACTTC.